These T cell receptor beta chains were read from a single sample in a study of early T cells in non-severe SARS-CoV-2 infection. TCRdb re-derived calls from the 5' RACE reads in MiXCR, one entry per CDR3 protein. The sample contains approximately 81,000 distinct CDR3 sequences, 5% to 7% of which appear only once. The source material was whole blood. Receptor source: an adult who was a healthcare worker with PCR-confirmed SARS-CoV-2 infection or an uninfected control (not recorded which). Both conserved end residues are part of each CDR3. D genes are given only for firm matches. Clone size is given for some rows only: seen once, a few or many times, or a class if the clone is expanded.

.	TRBV7-2	few	TRBJ2-1	CASSFNSGIDGQFF	TGTGCCAGCAGCTTTAACAGCGGTATTGATGGGCAGTTCTTC
.	TRBV6-5	.	TRBJ2-6	CASSPYRSGANVLTF	TGTGCCAGCAGCCCGTACCGCTCTGGGGCCAACGTCCTGACTTTC
TRBD1	TRBV11-2	many	TRBJ2-1	CASSSEGQDYNEQFF	TGTGCCAGCAGCTCCGAGGGACAGGACTACAATGAGCAGTTCTTC
.	TRBV29-1	many	TRBJ2-6	CSVRDETGANVLTF	TGCAGCGTACGGGACGAGACCGGGGCCAACGTCCTGACTTTC
.	TRBV6-5	few	TRBJ2-1	CASSYSSRVGEQFF	TGTGCCAGCAGTTACTCTAGCCGGGTAGGTGAGCAGTTCTTC
.	TRBV3-1	few	TRBJ2-6	CASSPDWSSGANVLTF	TGTGCCAGCAGCCCAGACTGGTCGTCTGGGGCCAACGTCCTGACTTTC
TRBD1	TRBV19	many	TRBJ2-7	CASTATGGHYEQYF	TGTGCCAGTACCGCGACAGGGGGCCACTACGAGCAGTACTTC
.	TRBV6-6	.	TRBJ2-5	CASSPGAKETQYF	TGTGCCAGCAGTCCCGGGGCGAAAGAGACCCAGTACTTC
.	TRBV20-1	many	TRBJ1-1	CSAIPNMNTEAFF	TGCAGTGCTATACCCAACATGAACACTGAAGCTTTCTTT
.	TRBV28	many	TRBJ1-2	CASSFWRGRYGYTF	TGTGCCAGCAGTTTTTGGAGGGGTCGGTATGGCTACACCTTC
.	TRBV4-2	many	TRBJ2-3	CASSQDTATDTQYF	TGTGCCAGCAGCCAAGATACGGCCACAGATACGCAGTATTTT
TRBD2	TRBV14	many	TRBJ2-7	CASSQVSGAYEQYF	TGTGCCAGCAGCCAAGTCAGCGGGGCCTACGAGCAGTACTTC
.	TRBV21-1	.	TRBJ2-7	CASSKVRGRYEQYF	TGTGCCAGCAGCAAAGTTCGGGGAAGGTACGAGCAGTACTTC
TRBD1	TRBV7-8	.	TRBJ1-1	CASSGGDRVTILTAFF	TGTGCCAGCAGCGGGGGGGACAGGGTAACGATTCTTACGGCTTTCTTT
.	TRBV27	many	TRBJ1-4	CASIPPTGGNEKLFF	TGTGCCAGCATTCCTCCGACAGGAGGAAATGAAAAACTGTTTTTT
TRBD2	TRBV7-9	many	TRBJ2-3	CASSFTSGDTQYF	TGTGCCAGCAGCTTTACTAGCGGTGATACGCAGTATTTT
TRBD1	TRBV20-1	many	TRBJ2-3	CSVQGAGTDTQYF	TGCAGCGTCCAGGGGGCTGGCACAGATACGCAGTATTTT
.	TRBV19	many	TRBJ2-2	CASSRTVGELFF	TGTGCCAGTAGTAGGACAGTGGGGGAGCTGTTTTTT
TRBD1	TRBV7-9	.	TRBJ2-2	CASSKRTGHTGELFF	TGTGCCAGCAGCAAGCGGACAGGCCACACCGGGGAGCTGTTTTTT
TRBD1	TRBV30	few	TRBJ2-7	CAWSKPGTGGDEQYF	TGTGCCTGGAGTAAACCGGGGACAGGAGGGGACGAGCAGTACTTC
.	TRBV19	.	TRBJ2-3	CASSMWGPDTQYF	TGTGCCAGTAGTATGTGGGGGCCAGATACGCAGTATTTT
.	TRBV28	many	TRBJ1-6	CASSPTYSYSPLHF	TGTGCCAGCAGCCCAACCTATAGTTATTCACCCCTCCACTTT
.	TRBV23-1	.	TRBJ2-7	CASSQSDEGDRLQDYEQYF	TGCGCCAGCAGTCAATCTGATGAGGGGGATCGCCTTCAAGACTACGAGCAGTACTTC
TRBD1	TRBV10-3	.	TRBJ1-2	CAISGRDRGIGYTF	TGTGCCATCAGTGGCCGGGACAGGGGAATCGGCTACACCTTC
.	TRBV10-1	many	TRBJ2-3	CASSRDSTDTQYF	TGCGCCAGCAGCCGGGACAGCACAGATACGCAGTATTTT
TRBD1	TRBV4-3	many	TRBJ1-2	CASSPGTGTNYGYTF	TGCGCCAGCAGCCCAGGGACAGGAACTAACTATGGCTACACCTTC
.	TRBV7-8	.	TRBJ1-2	CASSLVGQGRDGYTF	TGTGCCAGCAGCTTAGTTGGACAAGGTCGTGATGGCTACACCTTC
.	TRBV10-2	many	TRBJ1-2	CASHGGEVYGYTF	TGCGCCAGCCACGGGGGGGAAGTCTATGGCTACACCTTC
TRBD1	TRBV20-1	many	TRBJ1-5	CSARDRGAGNQPQHF	TGCAGTGCTAGGGACAGGGGAGCCGGCAATCAGCCCCAGCATTTT
.	TRBV4-3	.	TRBJ2-7	CASSQGMEAPYEQYF	TGCGCCAGCAGCCAAGGAATGGAAGCGCCCTACGAGCAGTACTTC
.	TRBV12-3/TRBV12-4	many	TRBJ1-2	CASRRGTYGYTF	TGTGCCAGCAGGCGGGGGACCTATGGCTACACCTTC
.	TRBV19	.	TRBJ1-5	CAVSGGWDQPQHF	TGTGCCGTTTCTGGAGGGTGGGATCAGCCCCAGCATTTT
TRBD2	TRBV11-2	many	TRBJ2-3	CASSLRLAGGGDTQYF	TGTGCCAGCAGCCTCCGACTAGCGGGAGGAGGAGATACGCAGTATTTT
TRBD1	TRBV7-2	many	TRBJ1-2	CASSSRGTGSGYGYTF	TGTGCCAGCAGCTCCCGTGGGACAGGGTCCGGCTATGGCTACACCTTC
.	TRBV29-1	once	TRBJ1-2	CSVKDAVGYGYTF	TGCAGCGTCAAAGATGCAGTGGGCTATGGCTACACCTTC
TRBD1	TRBV24-1	many	TRBJ2-3	CATSEPGQADTQYF	TGTGCCACCAGTGAACCCGGACAGGCAGATACGCAGTATTTT
TRBD2	TRBV5-5	many	TRBJ2-7	CASSYLMTSGGYEQYF	TGTGCCAGCAGTTACCTTATGACTAGCGGGGGCTACGAGCAGTACTTC
.	TRBV29-1	few	TRBJ2-1	CSVEAGRGPFDNEQFF	TGCAGCGTTGAAGCCGGGCGGGGGCCTTTTGACAATGAGCAGTTCTTC
.	TRBV30	few	TRBJ1-2	CAWTMGSFGYTF	TGTGCCTGGACGATGGGCTCCTTCGGCTACACCTTC
TRBD2	TRBV2	many	TRBJ2-7	CASSVVSGRAGYEQYF	TGTGCCAGCAGTGTGGTTAGCGGGAGGGCCGGCTACGAGCAGTACTTC
TRBD1	TRBV7-9	many	TRBJ2-3	CASSYDRDTDTQYF	TGTGCCAGCAGCTACGACAGGGACACAGATACGCAGTATTTT